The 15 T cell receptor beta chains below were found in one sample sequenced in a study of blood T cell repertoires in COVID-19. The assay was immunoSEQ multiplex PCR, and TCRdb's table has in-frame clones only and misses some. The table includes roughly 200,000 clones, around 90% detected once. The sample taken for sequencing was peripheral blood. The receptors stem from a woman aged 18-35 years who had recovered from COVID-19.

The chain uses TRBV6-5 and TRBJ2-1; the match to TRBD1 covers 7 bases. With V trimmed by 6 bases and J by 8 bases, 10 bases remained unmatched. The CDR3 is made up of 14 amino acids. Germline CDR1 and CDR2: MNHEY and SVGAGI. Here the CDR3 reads CASRRQGSIDEQFF. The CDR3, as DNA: TGTGCCAGCAGACGACAGGGTTCGATCGATGAGCAGTTCTTC.

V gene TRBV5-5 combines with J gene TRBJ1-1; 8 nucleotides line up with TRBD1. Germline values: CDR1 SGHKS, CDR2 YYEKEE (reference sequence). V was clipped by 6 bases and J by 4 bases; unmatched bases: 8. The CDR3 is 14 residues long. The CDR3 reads CASTTGTGGTEAFF. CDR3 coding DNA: TGTGCCAGCACCACTGGGACAGGCGGCACTGAAGCTTTCTTT.

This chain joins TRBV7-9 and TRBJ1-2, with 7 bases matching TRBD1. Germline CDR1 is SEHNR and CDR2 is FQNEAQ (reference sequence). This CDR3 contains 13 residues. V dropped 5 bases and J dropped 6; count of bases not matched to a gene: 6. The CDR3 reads CASSPQGMDGYTF. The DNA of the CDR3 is TGTGCCAGCAGCCCACAGGGGATGGATGGCTACACCTTC.

CDR3: CASSLLGQGATEQYF. The CDR3 DNA reads as TGTGCCAGCAGTTTACTCGGACAGGGGGCAACCGAGCAGTACTTC. The rearrangement links TRBV28 to TRBJ2-7; 11 nucleotides line up with TRBD1. CDR1 is MDHEN, CDR2 SYDVKM, per germline. This CDR3 comprises 15 residues. The V and J ends lost 2 bases and 6 bases, in that order; junction bases with no gene match: 6.

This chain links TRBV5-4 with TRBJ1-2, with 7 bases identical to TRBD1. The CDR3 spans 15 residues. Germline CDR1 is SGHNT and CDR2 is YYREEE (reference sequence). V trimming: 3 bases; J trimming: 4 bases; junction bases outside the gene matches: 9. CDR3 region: CASSYDRDWAYGYTF. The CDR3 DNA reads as TGTGCCAGCAGCTACGACAGGGACTGGGCCTATGGCTACACCTTC.

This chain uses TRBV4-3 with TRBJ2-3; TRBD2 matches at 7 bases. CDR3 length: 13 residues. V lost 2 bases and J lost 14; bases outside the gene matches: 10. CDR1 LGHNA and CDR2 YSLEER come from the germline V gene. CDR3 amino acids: CASSQFRGSYGYF. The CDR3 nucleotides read TGCGCCAGCAGCCAATTTCGCGGGAGCTATGGGTATTTT.

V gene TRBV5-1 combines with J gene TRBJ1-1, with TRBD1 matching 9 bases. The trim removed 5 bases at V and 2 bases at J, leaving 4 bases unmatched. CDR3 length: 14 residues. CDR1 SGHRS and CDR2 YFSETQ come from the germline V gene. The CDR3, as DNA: TGCGCCAGCAGACTGGGACAGGGAAACACTGAAGCTTTCTTT. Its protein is CASRLGQGNTEAFF.

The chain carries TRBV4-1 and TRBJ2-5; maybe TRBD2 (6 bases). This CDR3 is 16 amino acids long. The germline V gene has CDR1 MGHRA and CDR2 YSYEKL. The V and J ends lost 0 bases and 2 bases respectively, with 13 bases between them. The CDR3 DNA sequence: TGCGCCAGCAGCCAAGATCTCGGGGGTGGGCAAGAGACCCAGTACTTC. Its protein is CASSQDLGGGQETQYF.

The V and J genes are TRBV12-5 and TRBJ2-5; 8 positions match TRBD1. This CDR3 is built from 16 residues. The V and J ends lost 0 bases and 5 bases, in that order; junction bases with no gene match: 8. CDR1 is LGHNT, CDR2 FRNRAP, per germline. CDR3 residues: CASGLVETGVGETQYF. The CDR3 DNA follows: TGTGCTAGTGGTTTGGTCGAGACAGGGGTTGGGGAGACCCAGTACTTC.

CDR3: CASSIGTEGEAFF. DNA of the CDR3: TGTGCCAGTAGTATTGGTACAGAGGGTGAAGCTTTCTTT. This chain uses TRBV19 with TRBJ1-1; D call uncertain. The CDR3 spans 13 residues. CDR1 and CDR2 (germline): LNHDA, SQIVND (reference sequence). V was trimmed by 3 bases and J by 7 bases, leaving 12 bases between them.

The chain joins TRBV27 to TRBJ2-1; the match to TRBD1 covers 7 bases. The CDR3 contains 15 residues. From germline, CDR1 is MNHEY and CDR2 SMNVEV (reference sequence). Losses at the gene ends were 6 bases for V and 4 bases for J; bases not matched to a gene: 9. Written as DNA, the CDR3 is TGTGCCAGCAGCTTCTCCGGGACAGTTTACAATGAGCAGTTCTTC. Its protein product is CASSFSGTVYNEQFF.

The CDR3 coding sequence is TGTGCCAGCAGTCTTAACAGGGGACCCTATGGCTACACCTTC. Protein product: CASSLNRGPYGYTF. The J gene is TRBJ1-2, the V gene TRBV6-5; the match to TRBD1 covers 7 bases. Germline CDR1 MNHEY, CDR2 SVGAGI. The CDR3 covers 14 residues. V dropped 5 bases and J dropped 4; count of bases not matched to a gene: 7.

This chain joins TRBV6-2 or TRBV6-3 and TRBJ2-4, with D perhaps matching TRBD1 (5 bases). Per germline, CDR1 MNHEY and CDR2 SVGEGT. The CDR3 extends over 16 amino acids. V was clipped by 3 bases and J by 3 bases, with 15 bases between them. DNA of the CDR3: TGTGCCAGCAGTTATGGTGGGGCCGTGGGCAAAAACATTCAGTACTTC. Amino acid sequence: CASSYGGAVGKNIQYF.

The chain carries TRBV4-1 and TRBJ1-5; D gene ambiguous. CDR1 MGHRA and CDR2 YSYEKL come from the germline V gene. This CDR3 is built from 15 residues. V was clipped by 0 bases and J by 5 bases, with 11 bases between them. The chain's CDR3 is CASSQEGRVHQPQHF. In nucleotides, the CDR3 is TGCGCCAGCAGCCAAGAAGGGAGGGTCCATCAGCCCCAGCATTTT.

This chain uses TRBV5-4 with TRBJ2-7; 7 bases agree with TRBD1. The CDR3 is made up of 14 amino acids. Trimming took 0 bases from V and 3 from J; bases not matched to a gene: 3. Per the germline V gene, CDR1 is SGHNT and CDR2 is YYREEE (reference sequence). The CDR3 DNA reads TGTGCCAGCAGCTTGGGACAGGGAATCTACGAGCAGTACTTC. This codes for CASSLGQGIYEQYF.